The clone carrying this TCR beta chain was detected many times. The antigen is unknown. V lost 0 bases, J lost 0 bases, and 6 bases lay in between. The CDR3 has 14 residues. CDR1 and CDR2 (germline): SGHRS, YFSETQ. Ophthalmopathy patients showed a Clinical Activity Score of at least 3, NOSPECS grade of at least 4 and duration under 3 months. Diagnosing involved the use of clinical symptoms, serum thyroxine and TRAb, thyroid ultrasound and orbital computed tomography. An approximately 10 ml volume of fresh peripheral blood provided the PBMCs. This sample was included in a study of T cells in Graves' hyperthyroidism and ophthalmopathy. RNA transcripts yielded amplified TCR beta CDR3 regions. The HTBI primer set was used in a first-round RT-PCR of the TCR CDR3. MiXCR, applied by TCRdb to the multiplex PCR reads, yields one record per CDR3 protein. This sample carries about 410,000 distinct CDR3 sequences, 14% to 15% of them seen once, and the ten largest clones take 13%.

General study points: By a 13 V-J model, ophthalmopathy was set apart from stable hyperthyroidism.

This TCR was sampled from a man younger than 35 with Graves' ophthalmopathy. The sample consisted of blood. This chain connects TRBV5-1 to TRBJ1-2, with D uncertain. Here the CDR3 DNA reads TGCGCCAGCAGCTTGGGAAACGCTAACTATGGCTACACCTTC. Translating it yields CASSLGNANYGYTF.